The rows below give T cell receptor beta chains drawn from one sample of a study of cytomegalovirus exposure and HLA in healthy donors. Clones were sequenced by immunoSEQ multiplex PCR, and TCRdb holds only the in-frame ones, with some missing. Of 130,000 to 150,000 clones listed, less than 85% were seen once; the top ten hold around 6.8%. Sample: PBMCs. These receptor sequences come from a man between 35 and 55 years old in good health and CMV-seropositive. Both conserved end residues are part of each CDR3. The D gene is left open where the match is weak. Rows may omit the clone size; those that give it use once, few, many or a size class.

D	V	J	size	CDR3	DNA
NA	TRBV4-2	TRBJ1-1	NA	CASSQDRGSRSEAFF	TGTGCCAGCAGCCAAGATCGCGGTTCGAGGTCTGAAGCTTTCTTT
TRBD1	TRBV19	TRBJ2-6	NA	CASSIDRVISGANVLTF	TGTGCCAGTAGTATCGACAGGGTTATCTCTGGGGCCAACGTCCTGACTTTC
TRBD1	TRBV27	TRBJ1-2	once	CASSLFGTGVGYTF	TGTGCCAGCAGTTTATTTGGGACAGGGGTCGGCTACACCTTC
TRBD1	TRBV10-2	TRBJ2-7	NA	CASSDPYRTGSSYEQYF	TGCGCCAGCAGTGATCCCTACCGGACAGGGTCCTCCTACGAGCAGTACTTC
NA	TRBV11-1	TRBJ1-1	NA	CASSLAQGPEAFF	TGTGCCAGCAGCTTAGCGCAGGGTCCTGAAGCTTTCTTT
TRBD2	TRBV28	TRBJ2-2	NA	CASSFRLAGGLGELFF	TGTGCCAGCAGTTTCCGACTAGCGGGGGGGCTAGGGGAGCTGTTTTTT
TRBD1	TRBV19	TRBJ2-7	NA	CASEPTGGIFEQYF	TGTGCCAGTGAGCCGACAGGGGGGATTTTCGAGCAGTACTTC
TRBD1	TRBV5-4	TRBJ1-2	NA	CASRPGQGTYGYTF	TGTGCCAGCAGACCGGGACAGGGTACCTATGGCTACACCTTC
NA	TRBV7-2	TRBJ1-5	NA	CASSLYGRGQPQHF	TGTGCCAGCAGCTTATACGGCCGAGGACAGCCCCAGCATTTT
NA	TRBV29-1	TRBJ1-5	NA	CSVESGVGQPQHF	TGCAGCGTTGAATCAGGGGTCGGACAGCCCCAGCATTTT
NA	TRBV6-5	TRBJ1-3	NA	CASSYGFGDGNTIYF	TGTGCCAGCAGTTATGGGTTTGGAGATGGAAACACCATATATTTT
NA	TRBV5-4	TRBJ2-2	NA	CASSLVLGGRGTGELFF	TGTGCCAGCAGCTTGGTTCTAGGAGGGCGGGGCACCGGGGAGCTGTTTTTT
NA	TRBV4-3	TRBJ2-1	NA	CASSQESRQNGHNEQFF	TGCGCCAGCAGCCAAGAATCCAGACAGAATGGGCATAATGAGCAGTTCTTC
TRBD1	TRBV5-4	TRBJ2-7	NA	CASSARDRPYEQYF	TGTGCCAGCAGCGCCCGGGACAGGCCTTACGAGCAGTACTTC
TRBD1	TRBV7-2	TRBJ1-4	once	CASSQGQGGFEKLFF	TGTGCCAGCAGCCAGGGACAGGGAGGTTTCGAAAAACTGTTTTTT
TRBD1	TRBV27	TRBJ1-5	NA	CASRRTGGNQPQHF	TGTGCCAGCAGACGCACAGGGGGCAATCAGCCCCAGCATTTT
NA	TRBV7-9	TRBJ2-7	once	CASSPGSYYEQYF	TGTGCCAGCAGCCCCGGGTCGTACTACGAGCAGTACTTC
TRBD1	TRBV5-1	TRBJ2-7	NA	CASSVGTGGGYEQYF	TGCGCCAGCAGCGTCGGGACAGGGGGCGGCTACGAGCAGTACTTC